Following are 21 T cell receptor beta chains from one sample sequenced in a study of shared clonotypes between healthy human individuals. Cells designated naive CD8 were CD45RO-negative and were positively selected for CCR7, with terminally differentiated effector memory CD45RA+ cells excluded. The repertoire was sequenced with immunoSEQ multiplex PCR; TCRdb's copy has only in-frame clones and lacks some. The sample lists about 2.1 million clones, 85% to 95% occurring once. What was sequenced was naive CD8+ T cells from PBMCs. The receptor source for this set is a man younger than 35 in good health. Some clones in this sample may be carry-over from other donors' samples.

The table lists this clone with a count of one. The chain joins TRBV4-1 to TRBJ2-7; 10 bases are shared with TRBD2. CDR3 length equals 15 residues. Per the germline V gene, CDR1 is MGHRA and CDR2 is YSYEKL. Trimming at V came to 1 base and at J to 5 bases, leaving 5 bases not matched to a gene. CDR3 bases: TGCGCCAGCAGCCAAGGAGAGCGGGAGGGCGACGAGCAGTACTTC. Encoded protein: CASSQGEREGDEQYF.

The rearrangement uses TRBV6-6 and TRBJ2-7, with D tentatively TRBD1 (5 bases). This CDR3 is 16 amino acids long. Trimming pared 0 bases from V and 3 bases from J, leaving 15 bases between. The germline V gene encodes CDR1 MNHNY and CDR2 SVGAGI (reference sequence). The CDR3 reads CASSYSIVGRGYEQYF. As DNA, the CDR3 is TGTGCCAGCAGTTACTCGATCGTAGGAAGGGGCTACGAGCAGTACTTC.

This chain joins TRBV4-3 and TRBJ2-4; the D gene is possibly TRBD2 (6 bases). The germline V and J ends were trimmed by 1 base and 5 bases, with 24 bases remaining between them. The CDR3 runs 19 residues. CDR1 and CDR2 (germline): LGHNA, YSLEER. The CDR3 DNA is TGCGCCAGCAGCCAAGCTGTTTCCCCCATACGCGGGGTCCAAAACATTCAGTACTTC. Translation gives CASSQAVSPIRGVQNIQYF.

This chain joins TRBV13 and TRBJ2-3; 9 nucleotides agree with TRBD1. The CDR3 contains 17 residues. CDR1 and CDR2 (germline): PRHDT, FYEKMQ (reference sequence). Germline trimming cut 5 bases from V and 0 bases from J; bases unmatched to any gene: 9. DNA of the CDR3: TGTGCCAGCAGCCCGAGGGGGGGACAGGGAAGCACAGATACGCAGTATTTT. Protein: CASSPRGGQGSTDTQYF.

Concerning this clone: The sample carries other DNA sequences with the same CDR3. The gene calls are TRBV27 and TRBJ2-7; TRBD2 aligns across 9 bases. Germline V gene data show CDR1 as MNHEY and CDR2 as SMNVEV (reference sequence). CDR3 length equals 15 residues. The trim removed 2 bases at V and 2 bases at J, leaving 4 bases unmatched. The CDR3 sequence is CASSLRLAGTYEQYF. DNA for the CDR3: TGTGCCAGCAGTTTAAGGCTAGCGGGAACCTACGAGCAGTACTTC.

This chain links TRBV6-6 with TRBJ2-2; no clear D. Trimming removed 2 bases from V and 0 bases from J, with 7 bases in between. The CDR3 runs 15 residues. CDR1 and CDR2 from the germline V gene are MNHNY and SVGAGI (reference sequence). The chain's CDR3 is CASSYGLANTGELFF. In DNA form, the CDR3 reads TGTGCCAGCAGTTACGGCCTAGCGAACACCGGGGAGCTGTTTTTT.

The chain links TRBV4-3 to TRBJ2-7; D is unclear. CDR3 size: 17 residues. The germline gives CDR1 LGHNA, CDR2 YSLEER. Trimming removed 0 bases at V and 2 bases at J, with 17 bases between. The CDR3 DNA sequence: TGCGCCAGCAGCCAAGATTGGCTGGATCCGCAAACCTACGAGCAGTACTTC. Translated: CASSQDWLDPQTYEQYF.

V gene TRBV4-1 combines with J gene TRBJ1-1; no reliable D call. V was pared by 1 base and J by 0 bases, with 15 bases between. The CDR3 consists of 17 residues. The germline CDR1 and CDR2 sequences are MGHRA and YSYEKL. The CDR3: CASSQVRKEALNTEAFF. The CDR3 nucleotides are TGCGCCAGCAGCCAAGTAAGAAAGGAGGCGCTGAACACTGAAGCTTTCTTT.

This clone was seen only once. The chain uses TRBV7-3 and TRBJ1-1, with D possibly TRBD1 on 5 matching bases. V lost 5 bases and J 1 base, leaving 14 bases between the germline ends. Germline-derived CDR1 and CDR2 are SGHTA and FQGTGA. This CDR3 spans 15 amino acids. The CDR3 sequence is CASSPGGTRNTEAFF. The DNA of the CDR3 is TGTGCCAGCAGCCCTGGAGGGACGAGGAACACTGAAGCTTTCTTT.

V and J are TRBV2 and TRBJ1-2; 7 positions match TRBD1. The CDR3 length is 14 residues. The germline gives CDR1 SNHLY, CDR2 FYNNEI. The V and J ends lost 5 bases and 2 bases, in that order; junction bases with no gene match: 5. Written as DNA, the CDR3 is TGTGCCAGCAGTACATGGGACAGCAACTATGGCTACACCTTC. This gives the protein CASSTWDSNYGYTF.

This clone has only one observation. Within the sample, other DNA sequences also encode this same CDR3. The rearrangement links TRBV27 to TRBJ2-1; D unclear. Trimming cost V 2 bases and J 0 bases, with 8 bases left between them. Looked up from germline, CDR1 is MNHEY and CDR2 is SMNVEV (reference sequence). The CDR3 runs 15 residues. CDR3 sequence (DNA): TGTGCCAGCAGTTTACGGGCCAGCTCCTACAATGAGCAGTTCTTC. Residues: CASSLRASSYNEQFF.

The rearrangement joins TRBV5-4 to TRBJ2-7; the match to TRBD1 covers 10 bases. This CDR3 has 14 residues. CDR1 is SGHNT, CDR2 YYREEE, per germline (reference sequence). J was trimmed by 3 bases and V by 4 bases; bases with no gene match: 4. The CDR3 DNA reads TGTGCCAGCAGCCGCGACAGGGGGCTCTACGAGCAGTACTTC. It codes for CASSRDRGLYEQYF.

CDR3 region: CASGGEGSVEQYF. In DNA form, the CDR3 reads TGTGCCTCAGGGGGGGAGGGCTCGGTCGAGCAGTACTTC. The genes are TRBV30 and TRBJ2-7; D could derive from TRBD1 or TRBD2 (7 bases each). The V gene's germline CDR1 is GTSNPN and CDR2 SVGIG (reference sequence). Trimming stripped 7 bases from V and 6 bases from J, with 19 bases between. This CDR3 comprises 13 residues.

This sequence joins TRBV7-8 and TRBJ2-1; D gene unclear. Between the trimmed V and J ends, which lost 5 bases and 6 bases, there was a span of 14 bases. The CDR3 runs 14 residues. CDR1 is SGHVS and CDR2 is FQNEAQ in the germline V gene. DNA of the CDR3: TGTGCCAGCAGCCTGTCGGTAGAGGCCAATGAGCAGTTCTTC. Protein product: CASSLSVEANEQFF.

This CDR3 reads CASSQSWGRQGSYNEQFF. Written as DNA, the CDR3 is TGTGCCAGCAGCCAATCCTGGGGGCGACAGGGGTCTTACAATGAGCAGTTCTTC. The rearrangement joins TRBV7-6 to TRBJ2-1; 8 nucleotides align to TRBD1. CDR1 is SGHVS and CDR2 is FNYEAQ in the germline V gene. The trim removed 5 bases at V and 4 bases at J, leaving 16 bases unmatched. The CDR3 consists of 18 residues.

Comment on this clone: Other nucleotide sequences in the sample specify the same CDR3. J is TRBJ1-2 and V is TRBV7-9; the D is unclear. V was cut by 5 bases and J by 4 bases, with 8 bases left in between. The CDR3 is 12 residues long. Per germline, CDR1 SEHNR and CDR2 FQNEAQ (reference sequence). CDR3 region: CASSPGFYGYTF. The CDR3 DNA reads TGTGCCAGCAGCCCGGGGTTCTATGGCTACACCTTC.

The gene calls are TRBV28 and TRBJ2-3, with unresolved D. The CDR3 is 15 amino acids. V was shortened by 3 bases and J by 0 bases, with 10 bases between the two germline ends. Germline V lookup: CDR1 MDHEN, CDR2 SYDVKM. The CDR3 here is CASSFSALSTDTQYF. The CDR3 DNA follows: TGTGCCAGCAGTTTTTCGGCCCTTAGCACAGATACGCAGTATTTT. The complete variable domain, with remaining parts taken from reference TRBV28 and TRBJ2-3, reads DVKVTQSSRYLVKRTGEKVFLECVQDMDHENMFWYRQDPGLGLRLIYFSYDVKMKEKGDIPEGYSVSREKKERFSLILESASTNQTSMYLCASSFSALSTDTQYFGPGTRLTVL.

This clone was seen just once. This chain's CDR3 is CASSPRDRAPNTGELFF. In DNA form, the CDR3 reads TGTGCCAGCAGCCCGCGCGATAGGGCTCCGAACACCGGGGAGCTGTTTTTT. V usage is TRBV7-9 and J usage is TRBJ2-2; D not resolved. Germline-derived CDR1 and CDR2 are SEHNR and FQNEAQ (reference sequence). Trimming removed 5 bases from V and 0 bases from J, with 16 bases in between. The CDR3 runs to 17 residues.

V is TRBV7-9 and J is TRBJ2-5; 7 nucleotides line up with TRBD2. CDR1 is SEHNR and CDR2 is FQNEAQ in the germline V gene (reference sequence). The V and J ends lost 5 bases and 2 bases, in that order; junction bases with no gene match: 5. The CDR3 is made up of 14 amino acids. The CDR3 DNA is TGTGCCAGCAGCGCCGGGAGGCTGCAAGAGACCCAGTACTTC. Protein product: CASSAGRLQETQYF.

CDR3 DNA sequence: TGCAGCGTGCTCTCCTGGGACTTGCAGTTCTTC. Translated, it gives CSVLSWDLQFF. The chain carries TRBV29-1 and TRBJ2-1, with a possible D match to TRBD2 (6 bases). CDR1 is SQVTM and CDR2 is ANQGSEA in the germline V gene. The V end lost 6 bases, the J end lost 12 bases, and 15 bases lay between the germline ends. The CDR3 loop spans 11 amino acids.

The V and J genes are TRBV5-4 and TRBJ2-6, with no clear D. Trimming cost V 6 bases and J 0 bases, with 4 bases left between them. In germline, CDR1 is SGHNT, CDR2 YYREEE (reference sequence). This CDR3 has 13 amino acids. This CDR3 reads CASTHSGANVLTF. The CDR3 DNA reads TGTGCCAGCACCCACTCTGGGGCCAACGTCCTGACTTTC. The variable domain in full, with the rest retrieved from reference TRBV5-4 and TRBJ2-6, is ETGVTQSPTHLIKTRGQQVTLRCSSQSGHNTVSWYQQALGQGPQFIFQYYREEENGRGNFPPRFSGLQFPNYSSELNVNALELDDSALYLCASTHSGANVLTFGAGSRLTVL.